This T cell receptor (beta chain) was documented in a study of blood T cells in healthy people across ages. Alongside a J-beta primer mix, a sample-barcoded 5' primer served in a second PCR lasting about 7 to 11 cycles. Every molecule of cDNA carried a tag from a template-switch adaptor with 12 random nucleotides. TCRdb ran MiXCR on the 5' RACE reads and lists one entry per CDR3 protein. The table has about 760,000 distinct CDR3 sequences, roughly 50% seen once. A remark on this clonotype: The antigen remains undetermined.

Each of the donors had roughly 9.4 milliliters of peripheral blood drawn into EDTA-treated Vacutainer tubes. Study findings and constraints: Roughly linear declines in TCR beta diversity per million T cells occurred with age. Relative to aged donors, long-lived donors carried more naive CD4+ cells and displayed higher diversity.

The sequence was obtained from a man in his forties or fifties in good health. The material sequenced was blood.

This CDR3 reads CASSEGWTGQYF. As DNA, the CDR3 is TGTGCCAGCAGTGAAGGTTGGACAGGGCAGTACTTC. The V gene is TRBV2, the J gene TRBJ2-5; TRBD1 aligns across 8 bases. This CDR3 has 12 residues. V lost 1 base, J lost 11 bases, and 3 bases stayed unmatched. Germline V CDR1 and CDR2: SNHLY, FYNNEI.